This T cell receptor (beta chain) was observed in a study of blood T cell repertoires in COVID-19. Study-wide context: Acute and convalescent COVID-19 samples came from the United States, Italy and Spain. The analysed material was cDNA or gDNA that came from T cells, B-cell-depleted T cells, or PBMCs.

This CDR3 has 16 amino acids. The V gene end was trimmed by 4 bases and the J gene end by 5 bases; junction bases not matched to a gene: 12. Germline assignment: CDR1 MGHRA and CDR2 YSYEKL. Enrollees, roughly 18 to 95 years old, lived in approximately 25 US areas. Categorization into cohorts depended on clinical history that participants reported. Profiled with immunoSEQ multiplex PCR; TCRdb holds only in-frame clones, not every one. The data show 300,000 to 400,000 clones, around 89% seen once. Sequencing was performed on PBMCs or T cells enriched from blood (not recorded which). The rearrangement uses TRBV4-1 and TRBJ2-5; 8 bases line up with TRBD2. This receptor was identified in a woman aged 30 to 39 with acute COVID-19. In nucleotides, the CDR3 is TGCGCCAGCAGCCCCGGAGGGAGCGGGGGTCGGGAGACCCAGTACTTC. The encoded protein is CASSPGGSGGRETQYF.